This note documents a single T cell receptor (beta chain) sequence. The data were taken from a study of T cell responses to AZD1222 COVID-19 vaccine. V was trimmed by 2 bases and J by 5 bases, leaving 9 bases between them. The CDR3 totals 13 residues. Using immunoSEQ multiplex PCR, the repertoire was profiled, and TCRdb retains in-frame clones only, with some absent. The sample carries 90,000 to 150,000 clones, around 89% recorded once. The source of this sequence is an adult who received the AZD1222 COVID-19 vaccine. The rearrangement uses TRBV12-3 or TRBV12-4 and TRBJ1-2, with no clear D. Specimen: peripheral blood, collected 28 days after the second AZD1222 dose. CDR3 loop: CASSLRNSYGYTF. The CDR3 nucleotides read TGTGCCAGCAGTTTAAGGAACTCTTATGGCTACACCTTC.